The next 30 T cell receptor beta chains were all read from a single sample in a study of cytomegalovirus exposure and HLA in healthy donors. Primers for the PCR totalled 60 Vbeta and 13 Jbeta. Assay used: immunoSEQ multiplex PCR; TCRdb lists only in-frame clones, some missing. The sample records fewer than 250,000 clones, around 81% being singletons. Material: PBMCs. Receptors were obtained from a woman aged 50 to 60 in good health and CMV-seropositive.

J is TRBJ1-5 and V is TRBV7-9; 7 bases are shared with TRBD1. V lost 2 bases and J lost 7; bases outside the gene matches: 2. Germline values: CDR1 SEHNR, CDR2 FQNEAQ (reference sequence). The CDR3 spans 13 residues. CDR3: CASSLTGEQPQHF. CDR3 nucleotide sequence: TGTGCCAGCAGCTTAACAGGGGAACAGCCCCAGCATTTT.

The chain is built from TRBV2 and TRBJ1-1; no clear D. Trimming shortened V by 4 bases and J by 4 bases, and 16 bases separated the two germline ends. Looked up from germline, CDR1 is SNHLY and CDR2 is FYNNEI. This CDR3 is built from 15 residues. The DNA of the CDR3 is TGTGCCAGCAGTGGTGGGAGGGTGGTTGTCACTGAAGCTTTCTTT. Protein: CASSGGRVVVTEAFF. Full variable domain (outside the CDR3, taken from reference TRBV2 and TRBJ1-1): EPEVTQTPSHQVTQMGQEVILRCVPISNHLYFYWYRQILGQKVEFLVSFYNNEISEKSEIFDDQFSVERPDGSNFTLKIRSTKLEDSAMYFCASSGGRVVVTEAFFGQGTRLTVV.

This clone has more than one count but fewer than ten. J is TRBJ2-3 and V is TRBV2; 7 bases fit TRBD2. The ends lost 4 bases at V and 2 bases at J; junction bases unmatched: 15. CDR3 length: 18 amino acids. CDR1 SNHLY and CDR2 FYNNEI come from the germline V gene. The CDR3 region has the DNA TGTGCCAGCAGTGTGGTCGGTTGGGCGGGGGAATTCACAGATACGCAGTATTTT. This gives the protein CASSVVGWAGEFTDTQYF.

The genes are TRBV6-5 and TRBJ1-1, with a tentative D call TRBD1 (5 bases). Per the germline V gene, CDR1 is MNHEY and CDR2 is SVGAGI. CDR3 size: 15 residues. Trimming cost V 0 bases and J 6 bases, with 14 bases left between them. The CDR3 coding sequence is TGTGCCAGCAGTTACTCGGCAGGGCGGATGGCTGAAGCTTTCTTT. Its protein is CASSYSAGRMAEAFF.

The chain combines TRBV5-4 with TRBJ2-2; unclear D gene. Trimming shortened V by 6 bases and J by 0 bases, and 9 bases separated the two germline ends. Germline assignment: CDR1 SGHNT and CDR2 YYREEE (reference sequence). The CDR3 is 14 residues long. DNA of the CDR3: TGTGCCAGCACCCCCCCCTCGAACACCGGGGAGCTGTTTTTT. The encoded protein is CASTPPSNTGELFF.

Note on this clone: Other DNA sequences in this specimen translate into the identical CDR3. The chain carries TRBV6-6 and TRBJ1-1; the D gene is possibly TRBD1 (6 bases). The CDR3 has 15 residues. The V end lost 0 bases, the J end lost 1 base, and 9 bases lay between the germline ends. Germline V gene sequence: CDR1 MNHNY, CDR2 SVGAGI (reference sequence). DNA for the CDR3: TGTGCCAGCAGTTACTCCGGACAGCCGAACACTGAAGCTTTCTTT. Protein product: CASSYSGQPNTEAFF.

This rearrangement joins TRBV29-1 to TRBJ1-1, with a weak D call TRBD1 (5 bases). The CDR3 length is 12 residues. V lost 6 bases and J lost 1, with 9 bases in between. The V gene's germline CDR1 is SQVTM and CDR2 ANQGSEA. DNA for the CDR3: TGCAGCGTCAGGGAGGAGAACACTGAAGCTTTCTTT. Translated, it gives CSVREENTEAFF.

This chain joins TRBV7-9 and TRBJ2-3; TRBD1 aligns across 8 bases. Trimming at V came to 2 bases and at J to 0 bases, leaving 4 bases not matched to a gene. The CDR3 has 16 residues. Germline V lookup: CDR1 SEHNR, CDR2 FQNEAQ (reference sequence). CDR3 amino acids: CASSLYWTGSTDTQYF. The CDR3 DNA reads TGTGCCAGCAGCTTATATTGGACAGGGAGCACAGATACGCAGTATTTT.

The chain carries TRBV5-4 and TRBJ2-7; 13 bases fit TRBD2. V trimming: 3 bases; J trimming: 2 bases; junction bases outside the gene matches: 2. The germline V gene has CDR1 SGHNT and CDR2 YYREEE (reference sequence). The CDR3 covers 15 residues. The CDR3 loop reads CASSWGLAGTYEQYF. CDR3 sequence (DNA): TGTGCCAGCAGCTGGGGACTAGCGGGGACCTACGAGCAGTACTTC. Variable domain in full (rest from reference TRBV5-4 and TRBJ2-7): ETGVTQSPTHLIKTRGQQVTLRCSSQSGHNTVSWYQQALGQGPQFIFQYYREEENGRGNFPPRFSGLQFPNYSSELNVNALELDDSALYLCASSWGLAGTYEQYFGPGTRLTVT.

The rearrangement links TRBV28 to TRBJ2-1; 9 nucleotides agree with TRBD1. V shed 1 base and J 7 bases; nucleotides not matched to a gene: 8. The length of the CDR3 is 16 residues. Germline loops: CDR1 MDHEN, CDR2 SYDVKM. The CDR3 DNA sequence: TGTGCCAGCAGTTTATCGGGACAGGGCATTCTTAATGAGCAGTTCTTC. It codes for CASSLSGQGILNEQFF.

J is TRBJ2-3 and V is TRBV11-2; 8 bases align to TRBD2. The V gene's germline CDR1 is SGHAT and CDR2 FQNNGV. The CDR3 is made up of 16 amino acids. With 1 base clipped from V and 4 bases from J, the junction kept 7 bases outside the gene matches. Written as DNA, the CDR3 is TGTGCCAGCAGCTTAGGGCCGGGGGGGGGCGCAGATACGCAGTATTTT. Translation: CASSLGPGGGADTQYF. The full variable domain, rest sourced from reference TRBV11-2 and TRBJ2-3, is EAGVAQSPRYKIIEKRQSVAFWCNPISGHATLYWYQQILGQGPKLLIQFQNNGVVDDSQLPKDRFSAERLKGVDSTLKIQPAKLEDSAVYLCASSLGPGGGADTQYFGPGTRLTVL.

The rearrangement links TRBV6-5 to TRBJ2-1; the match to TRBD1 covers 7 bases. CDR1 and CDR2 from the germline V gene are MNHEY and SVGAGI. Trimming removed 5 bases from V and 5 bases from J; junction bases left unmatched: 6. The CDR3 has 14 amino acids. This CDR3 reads CASSAWTGNNEQFF. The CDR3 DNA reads TGTGCCAGCAGTGCCTGGACAGGAAACAATGAGCAGTTCTTC.

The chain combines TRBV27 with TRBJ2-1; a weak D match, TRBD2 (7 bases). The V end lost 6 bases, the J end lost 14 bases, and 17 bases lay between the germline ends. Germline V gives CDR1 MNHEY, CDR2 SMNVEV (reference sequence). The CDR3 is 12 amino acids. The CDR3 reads CASRDPWGGKFF. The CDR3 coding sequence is TGTGCCAGCAGGGACCCGTGGGGGGGCAAGTTCTTC.

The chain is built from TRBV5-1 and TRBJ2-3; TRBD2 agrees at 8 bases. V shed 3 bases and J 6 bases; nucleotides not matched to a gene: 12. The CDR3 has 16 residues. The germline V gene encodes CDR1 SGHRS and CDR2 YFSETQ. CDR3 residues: CASSSGLATTPDTQYF. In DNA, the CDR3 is TGCGCCAGCAGCTCCGGACTAGCCACAACTCCCGATACGCAGTATTTT.

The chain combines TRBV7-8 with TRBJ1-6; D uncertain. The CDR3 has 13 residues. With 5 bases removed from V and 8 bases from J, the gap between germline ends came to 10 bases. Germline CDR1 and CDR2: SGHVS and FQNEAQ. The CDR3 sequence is CASSPAFDSPLHF. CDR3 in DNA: TGTGCCAGCAGCCCCGCGTTCGATTCACCCCTCCACTTT. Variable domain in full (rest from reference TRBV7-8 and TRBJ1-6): GAGVSQSPRYKVAKRGQDVALRCDPISGHVSLFWYQQALGQGPEFLTYFQNEAQLDKSGLPSDRFFAERPEGSVSTLKIQRTQQEDSAVYLCASSPAFDSPLHFGNGTRLTVT.

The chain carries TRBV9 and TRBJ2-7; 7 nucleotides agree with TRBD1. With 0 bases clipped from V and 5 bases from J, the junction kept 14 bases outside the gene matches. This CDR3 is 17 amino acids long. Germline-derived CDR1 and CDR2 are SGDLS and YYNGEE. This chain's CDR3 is CASSVANSVGGKNEQYF. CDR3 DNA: TGTGCCAGCAGCGTAGCCAATTCTGTAGGGGGCAAGAACGAGCAGTACTTC.

The chain's CDR3 is CAITQKGEDNEQFF. The CDR3 DNA reads as TGTGCCATCACCCAAAAGGGGGAAGACAATGAGCAGTTCTTC. The chain has TRBV10-3 and TRBJ2-1, with D maybe TRBD1 (6 bases). From germline, CDR1 is ENHRY and CDR2 SYGVKD. CDR3 size: 14 residues. V was shortened by 7 bases and J by 5 bases, with 15 bases between the two germline ends.

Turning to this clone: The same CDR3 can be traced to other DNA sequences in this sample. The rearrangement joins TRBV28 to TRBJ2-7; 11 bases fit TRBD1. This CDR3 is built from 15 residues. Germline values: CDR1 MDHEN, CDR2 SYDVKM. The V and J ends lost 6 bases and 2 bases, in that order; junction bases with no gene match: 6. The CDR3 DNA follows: TGTGCCAGCAGAACACCGGGACAGGGGGCCTACGAGCAGTACTTC. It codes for CASRTPGQGAYEQYF.

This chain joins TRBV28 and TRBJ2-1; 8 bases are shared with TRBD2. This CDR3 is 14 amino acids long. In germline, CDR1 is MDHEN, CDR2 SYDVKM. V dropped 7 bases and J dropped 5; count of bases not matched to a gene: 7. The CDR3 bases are TGTGCCAGCATAGACGGGGGGGTCGACAATGAGCAGTTCTTC. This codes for CASIDGGVDNEQFF.

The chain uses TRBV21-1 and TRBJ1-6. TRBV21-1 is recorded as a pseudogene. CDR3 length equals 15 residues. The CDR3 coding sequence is TGTGCCAGCAGCCCCGGGGGGGACACAGATTCACCCCTCCACTTT. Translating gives CASSPGGDTDSPLHF.

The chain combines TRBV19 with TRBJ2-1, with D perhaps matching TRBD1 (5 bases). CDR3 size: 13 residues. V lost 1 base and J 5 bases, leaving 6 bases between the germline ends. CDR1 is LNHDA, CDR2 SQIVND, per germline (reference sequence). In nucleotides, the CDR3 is TGTGCCAGTAGTATAGGACAGAACAATGAGCAGTTCTTC. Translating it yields CASSIGQNNEQFF.

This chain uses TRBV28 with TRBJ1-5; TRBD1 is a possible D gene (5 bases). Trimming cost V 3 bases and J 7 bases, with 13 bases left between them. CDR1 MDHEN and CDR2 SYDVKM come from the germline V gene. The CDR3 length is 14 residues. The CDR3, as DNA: TGTGCCAGCAGTTTTTCGCAGGGCAGGCAGCCCCAGCATTTT. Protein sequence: CASSFSQGRQPQHF.

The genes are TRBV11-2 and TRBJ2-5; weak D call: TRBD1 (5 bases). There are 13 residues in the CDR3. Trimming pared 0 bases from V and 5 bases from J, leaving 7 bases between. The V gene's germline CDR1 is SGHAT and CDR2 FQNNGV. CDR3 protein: CASSLDQGETQYF. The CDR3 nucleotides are TGTGCCAGCAGCTTAGACCAGGGCGAGACCCAGTACTTC.

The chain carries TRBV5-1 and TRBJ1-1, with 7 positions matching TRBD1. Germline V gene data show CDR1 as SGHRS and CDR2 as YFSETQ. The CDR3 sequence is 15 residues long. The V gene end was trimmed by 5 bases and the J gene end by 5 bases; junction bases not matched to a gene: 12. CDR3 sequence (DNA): TGCGCCAGCAGGGATAGGGGGCTTATTAAGACTGAAGCTTTCTTT. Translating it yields CASRDRGLIKTEAFF.

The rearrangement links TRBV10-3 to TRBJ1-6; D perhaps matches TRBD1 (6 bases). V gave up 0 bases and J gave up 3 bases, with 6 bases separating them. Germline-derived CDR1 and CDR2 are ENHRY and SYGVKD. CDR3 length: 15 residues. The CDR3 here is CAISESTGYNSPLHF. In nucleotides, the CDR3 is TGTGCCATCAGTGAGTCGACAGGCTATAATTCACCCCTCCACTTT.

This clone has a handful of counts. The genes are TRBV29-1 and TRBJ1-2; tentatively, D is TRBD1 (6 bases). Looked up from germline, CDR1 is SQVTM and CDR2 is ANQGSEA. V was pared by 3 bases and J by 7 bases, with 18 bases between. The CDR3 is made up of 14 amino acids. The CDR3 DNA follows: TGCAGCGTTGAGAGCCAGGGGCCTCGCATTGGCTACACCTTC. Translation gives CSVESQGPRIGYTF.

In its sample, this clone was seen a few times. The CDR3, as DNA: TGCGCCAGCAGCTTGGAACTAGCCGACTACAATGAGCAGTTCTTC. Translation: CASSLELADYNEQFF. The genes are TRBV5-1 and TRBJ2-1; D is perhaps TRBD2 (6 bases). Germline assignment: CDR1 SGHRS and CDR2 YFSETQ. CDR3 length equals 15 residues. V lost 0 bases and J 3 bases, leaving 10 bases between the germline ends.

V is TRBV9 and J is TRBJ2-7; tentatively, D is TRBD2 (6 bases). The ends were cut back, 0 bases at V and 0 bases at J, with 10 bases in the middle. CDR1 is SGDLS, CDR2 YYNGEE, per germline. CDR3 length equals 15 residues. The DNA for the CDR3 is TGTGCCAGCAGCGTAGCGGCGGGGTTCTCCTACGAGCAGTACTTC. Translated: CASSVAAGFSYEQYF.

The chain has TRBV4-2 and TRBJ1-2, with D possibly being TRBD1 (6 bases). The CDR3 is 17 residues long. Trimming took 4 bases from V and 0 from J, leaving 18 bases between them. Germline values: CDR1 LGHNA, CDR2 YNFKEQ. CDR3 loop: CASSPGQSSPTNYGYTF. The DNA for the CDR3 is TGTGCCAGCAGCCCTGGACAGTCGTCCCCCACTAACTATGGCTACACCTTC.

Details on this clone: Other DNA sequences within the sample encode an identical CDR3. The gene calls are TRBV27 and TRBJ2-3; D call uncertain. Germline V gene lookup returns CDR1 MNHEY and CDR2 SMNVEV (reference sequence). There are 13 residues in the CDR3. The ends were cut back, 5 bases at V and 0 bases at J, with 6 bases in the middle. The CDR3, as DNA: TGTGCCAGCAGTCTTACTAGCACAGATACGCAGTATTTT. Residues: CASSLTSTDTQYF.